Listed here are 2 T cell receptor beta chains from one sample, sequenced in a study of beta chain features in type 1 diabetes. What was sequenced were expressed TCRB transcripts, since all of the isolated RNA had been reverse transcribed. Assay: immunoSEQ multiplex PCR; the TCRdb copy retains only in-frame clones and omits some. This sample has under 550,000 clones, with 10% to 12% found just once. Material: naive CD4+ T cells from blood. The receptors derive from a woman aged 18-35 years in good health.

The V gene is TRBV9, the J gene TRBJ1-1, with D uncertain. Trimming stripped 1 base from V and 0 bases from J, with 7 bases between. The CDR3 spans 14 residues. Germline CDR1 SGDLS, CDR2 YYNGEE. This CDR3 is CASSVQAMNTEAFF. The DNA for the CDR3 is TGTGCCAGCAGCGTACAAGCGATGAACACTGAAGCTTTCTTT.

In this sample, this clone turned up a few times. The CDR3 nucleotides are TGTGCCAGCACAGAGATCAACATTCAGTACTTC. This translates into CASTEINIQYF. This rearrangement joins TRBV28 to TRBJ2-4; D gene unclear. The V end was cut by 7 bases, the J end by 7 bases, with 8 bases between. The germline gives CDR1 MDHEN, CDR2 SYDVKM. This CDR3 contains 11 residues.